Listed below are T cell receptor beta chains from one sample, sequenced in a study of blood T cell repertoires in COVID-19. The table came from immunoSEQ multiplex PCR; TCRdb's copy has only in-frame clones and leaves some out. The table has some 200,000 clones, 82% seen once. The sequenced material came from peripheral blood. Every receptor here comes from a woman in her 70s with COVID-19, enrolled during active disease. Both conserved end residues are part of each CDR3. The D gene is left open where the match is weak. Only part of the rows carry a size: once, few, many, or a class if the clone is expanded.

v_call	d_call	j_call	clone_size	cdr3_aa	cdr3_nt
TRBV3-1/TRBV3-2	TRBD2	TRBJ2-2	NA	CASSQDLAGGPIAGELFF	TGTGCCAGCAGCCAAGATCTCGCGGGAGGGCCGATTGCCGGGGAGCTGTTTTTT
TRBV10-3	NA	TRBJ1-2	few	CAISEGRLNYGYTF	TGTGCCATCAGTGAAGGCAGACTAAACTATGGCTACACCTTC
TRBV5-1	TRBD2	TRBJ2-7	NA	CASSQTSGSRYEQYF	TGCGCCAGCAGCCAGACTAGCGGGAGTAGATACGAGCAGTACTTC
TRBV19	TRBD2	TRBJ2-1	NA	CASSRASGKGNEQFF	TGTGCCAGTAGTAGGGCTAGCGGGAAAGGCAATGAGCAGTTCTTC
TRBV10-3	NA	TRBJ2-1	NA	CAISGSQGGSNEQFF	TGTGCCATCAGTGGTTCACAGGGCGGGTCCAATGAGCAGTTCTTC
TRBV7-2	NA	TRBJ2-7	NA	CASSRSQDSYEQYF	TGTGCCAGCAGCAGATCACAAGATTCCTACGAGCAGTACTTC
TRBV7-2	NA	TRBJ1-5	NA	CASSLGPGTLNQPQHF	TGTGCCAGCAGCTTAGGTCCGGGAACCCTCAATCAGCCCCAGCATTTT
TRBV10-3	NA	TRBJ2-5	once	CAIKIQGAQETQYF	TGTGCCATTAAGATACAGGGTGCCCAAGAGACCCAGTACTTC
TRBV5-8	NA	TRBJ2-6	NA	CASSVAGTGANVLTF	TGTGCCAGCAGCGTCGCAGGGACTGGGGCCAACGTCCTGACTTTC
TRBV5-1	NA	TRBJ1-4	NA	CASSRGAEEKLFF	TGCGCCAGCAGCCGCGGGGCTGAGGAAAAACTGTTTTTT
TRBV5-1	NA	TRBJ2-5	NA	CASSRDPSGETQYF	TGCGCCAGCAGCCGGGACCCCAGCGGGGAGACCCAGTACTTC
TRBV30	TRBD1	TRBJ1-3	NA	CAWSTGTGRNTIYF	TGTGCCTGGAGTACCGGGACAGGGAGAAACACCATATATTTT
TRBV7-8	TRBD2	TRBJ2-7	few	CASSLAGLAGEQYF	TGTGCCAGCAGCTTAGCGGGACTAGCGGGTGAGCAGTACTTC
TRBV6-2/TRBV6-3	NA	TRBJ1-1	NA	CASSTGGIQGKNTEAFF	TGTGCCAGCAGTACCGGGGGGATTCAGGGCAAGAACACTGAAGCTTTCTTT
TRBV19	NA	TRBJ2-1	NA	CASRTIAGAYNEQFF	TGTGCCAGTAGGACTATAGCTGGGGCCTACAATGAGCAGTTCTTC
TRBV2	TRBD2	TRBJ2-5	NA	CASSLRELAGGETQYF	TGTGCCAGTTCATTACGAGAACTAGCGGGAGGAGAGACCCAGTACTTC
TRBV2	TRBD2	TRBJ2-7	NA	CASSGLAGSTEQYF	TGTGCCAGCAGTGGACTAGCGGGGTCTACCGAGCAGTACTTC
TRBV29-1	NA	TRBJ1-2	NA	CSVGKTESYGYTF	TGCAGCGTGGGAAAGACAGAGAGCTATGGCTACACCTTC
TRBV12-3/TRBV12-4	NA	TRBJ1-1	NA	CASSLVGEGKAFF	TGTGCCAGCAGTTTAGTTGGGGAGGGAAAAGCTTTCTTT
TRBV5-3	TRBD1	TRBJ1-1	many	CARRSLRDSELNTEAFF	TGTGCCAGAAGATCACTCCGGGACAGCGAACTGAACACTGAAGCTTTCTTT